The 9 T cell receptor beta chains listed next were all sequenced from one sample in a study of control samples from healthy donors and cancer patients. The method was immunoSEQ multiplex PCR; TCRdb's version includes in-frame clones alone and lacks a portion of them. The sample contains 65,000 to 95,000 clones, over 75% of which appear only once. The specimen sequenced was blood. These receptors were collected from a man aged 45 to 65 in good health.

V usage is TRBV18 and J usage is TRBJ1-1, with a possible D match to TRBD1 (5 bases). Germline-derived CDR1 and CDR2 are KGHSH and LQKENI. The V and J ends lost 5 bases and 0 bases respectively, with 13 bases between them. The CDR3 loop spans 15 amino acids. The CDR3 coding sequence is TGTGCCAGCTCAGACAGCCACACCATGAACACTGAAGCTTTCTTT. It specifies CASSDSHTMNTEAFF. Supplemented by reference TRBV18 and TRBJ1-1, the full variable domain reads NAGVMQNPRHLVRRRGQEARLRCSPMKGHSHVYWYRQLPEEGLKFMVYLQKENIIDESGMPKERFSAEFPKEGPSILRIQQVVRGDSAAYFCASSDSHTMNTEAFFGQGTRLTVV.

The gene calls are TRBV19 and TRBJ2-5; D might be TRBD1 or TRBD2, each matching 5 bases. V was trimmed by 3 bases and J by 5 bases, leaving 13 bases between them. The CDR3 contains 14 residues. CDR1 is LNHDA, CDR2 SQIVND, per germline (reference sequence). CDR3 loop: CASSITGPGETQYF. CDR3 nucleotides: TGTGCCAGTAGTATTACGGGGCCGGGGGAGACCCAGTACTTC.

The chain joins TRBV7-2 to TRBJ2-5; 10 positions agree with TRBD2. The CDR3 is 14 amino acids. The V segment lost 5 bases and the J segment 4 bases; nucleotides outside the gene matches: 4. Looked up from germline, CDR1 is SGHTA and CDR2 is FQGNSA. DNA of the CDR3: TGTGCCAGCAGCCCCCCTAGCGGGAGAGAGACCCAGTACTTC. Protein product: CASSPPSGRETQYF.

The chain is built from TRBV10-1 and TRBJ2-3; no clear D. CDR3 length: 12 residues. Trimming shortened V by 8 bases and J by 3 bases, and 9 bases separated the two germline ends. The V gene's germline CDR1 is WNHNN and CDR2 SYGVQD (reference sequence). CDR3 bases: TGCGCCAGCTCCGCGGAGACAGATACGCAGTATTTT. Translated, it gives CASSAETDTQYF.

This chain's CDR3 is CAISDRQAEQYF. Here the CDR3 DNA reads TGTGCCATCAGCGACCGACAGGCGGAACAGTACTTC. The chain uses TRBV10-3 and TRBJ2-7, with D perhaps matching TRBD1 (6 bases). Germline-derived CDR1 and CDR2 are ENHRY and SYGVKD. Trimming shortened V by 6 bases and J by 10 bases, and 16 bases separated the two germline ends. CDR3 length equals 12 residues.

The chain is built from TRBV30 and TRBJ1-2, with D hard to call. V dropped 3 bases and J dropped 1 base, with 6 bases sitting between them. Germline V gives CDR1 GTSNPN, CDR2 SVGIG (reference sequence). The CDR3 consists of 12 residues. The CDR3, as DNA: TGTGCCTGGAGCGACTTTAACTATGGCTACACCTTC. Residues: CAWSDFNYGYTF.

V is TRBV9 and J is TRBJ1-6, with D uncertain. CDR1 is SGDLS and CDR2 is YYNGEE in the germline V gene. V was cut by 4 bases and J by 0 bases, with 8 bases left in between. There are 15 residues in the CDR3. The DNA for the CDR3 is TGTGCCAGCAGCCCCGGGAGCTCCTATAATTCACCCCTCCACTTT. It codes for CASSPGSSYNSPLHF.

The table lists this clone with a few counts. The chain has TRBV10-2 and TRBJ2-5; 9 nucleotides agree with TRBD2. The length of the CDR3 is 15 residues. Germline CDR1 WSHSY, CDR2 SAAADI. V gave up 7 bases and J gave up 5 bases; unmatched junction bases: 11. The CDR3 region is CASTPTERGVETQYF. In nucleotides, the CDR3 is TGCGCCAGCACGCCAACTGAGCGGGGGGTGGAGACCCAGTACTTC.

V is TRBV19 and J is TRBJ2-5; no clear D gene. In germline, CDR1 is LNHDA, CDR2 SQIVND (reference sequence). The CDR3 spans 15 residues. Trimming pared 5 bases from V and 3 bases from J, leaving 16 bases between. The CDR3 region is CASSPSLGGEETQYF. In DNA form, the CDR3 reads TGTGCCAGTAGTCCAAGCCTCGGTGGGGAAGAGACCCAGTACTTC.